A single TCR beta chain is shown here with its context. The sample originates from a study of blood T cell repertoires in COVID-19. In the study overall: From the United States, Italy and Spain came samples of acute and convalescent COVID-19. Sample material is recorded as cDNA or gDNA derived from T cells, B-cell-depleted T cells, or PBMCs.

In the source study's methods: Amplification with reference gene primers provided the estimates of nucleated cell counts. Assay: immunoSEQ multiplex PCR; the TCRdb copy retains only in-frame clones and omits some. That table supplies the V and J calls and clone size; D and trimming were determined from the DNA. Of 350,000 to 550,000 clones in the sample, nearly 90% are singletons; the top ten hold approximately 2%. The sequencing sample was made of PBMCs or T cells enriched from blood (not recorded which). The sequence was collected from a woman under 30 with acute COVID-19.

The CDR3 spells CSASEGLGQYF. CDR3 coding DNA: TGCAGTGCTAGCGAGGGTCTGGGGCAGTACTTC. J is TRBJ2-7 and V is TRBV20-1; tentatively, D is TRBD2 (5 bases). V lost 3 bases to trimming and J lost 9 bases, with 12 bases between them. CDR1 and CDR2 from the germline V gene are DFQATT and SNEGSKA (reference sequence). The CDR3 runs 11 residues.